Listed below are T cell receptor beta chains from one sample, sequenced in a study of T cell changes during pregnancy in multiple sclerosis. Clones were sequenced by immunoSEQ multiplex PCR, and TCRdb holds only the in-frame ones, with some missing. The sample includes around 92,000 clones, around 93% of them seen just once. This specimen was peripheral blood, taken after pregnancy. The source is a female donor with multiple sclerosis, enrolled in a pregnancy study. The CDR3 runs from the conserved cysteine through the conserved F or W. D genes are given only for firm matches. Rows may omit the clone size; those that give it use once, few, many or a size class.

V gene	J gene	D gene	CDR3 length	clone size	CDR3 DNA	CDR3 protein
TRBV19	TRBJ1-1	TRBD1	15	.	TGTGCCAGTAGTATTTCTTCTGTGCAGGGGGCTGAAGCTTTCTTT	CASSISSVQGAEAFF
TRBV6-5	TRBJ2-7	.	14	many	TGTGCCAGCAGTAGCGGATCCGGAGCCTACGAGCAGTACTTC	CASSSGSGAYEQYF
TRBV6-1	TRBJ2-1	.	15	.	TGTGCCAGCAGTGAAGAAGGCCAGGCCTACAATGAGCAGTTCTTC	CASSEEGQAYNEQFF
TRBV15	TRBJ1-1	.	15	.	TGTGCCACCAGCGGATCCCAGGGGACAAACACTGAAGCTTTCTTT	CATSGSQGTNTEAFF
TRBV11-2	TRBJ2-1	TRBD1	14	.	TGTGCCAGCAGCTCGACAGGGTACTACAATGAGCAGTTCTTC	CASSSTGYYNEQFF
TRBV7-2	TRBJ1-2	TRBD1	13	.	TGTGCCAGCAGCCCAGGACAGGGCTATGGCTACACCTTC	CASSPGQGYGYTF
TRBV7-9	TRBJ1-1	.	14	.	TGTGCCAGCAGGGAAGGGGGAATGAACACTGAAGCTTTCTTT	CASREGGMNTEAFF
TRBV27	TRBJ2-3	.	15	.	TGTGCCAGCAGTTTATCACGGGGATCGACAGATACGCAGTATTTT	CASSLSRGSTDTQYF
TRBV7-9	TRBJ2-1	TRBD2	13	.	TGTGCCAGCAGGCCCGGGACTAGCGGTGAGCAGTTCTTC	CASRPGTSGEQFF
TRBV6-5	TRBJ2-1	TRBD2	15	.	TGTGCCAGCAGTTACGGTCTAGCGGACGACAATGAGCAGTTCTTC	CASSYGLADDNEQFF
TRBV11-2	TRBJ2-7	.	14	.	TGTGCCAGCAGCTTTTCACGGGACTCCTACGAGCAGTACTTC	CASSFSRDSYEQYF
TRBV19	TRBJ1-2	.	13	.	TGTGCCAGTAGCTTGGTGATGGCCTCCGGCTACACCTTC	CASSLVMASGYTF
TRBV21-1	TRBJ2-7	.	14	.	TGTGCCAGCAGGGGGACAGGCCCTTCCTACGAGCAGTACTTC	CASRGTGPSYEQYF
TRBV28	TRBJ1-5	.	14	.	TGTGCCAGCAGCCAACCAAGGACAGACCCGCCCCAGCATTTT	CASSQPRTDPPQHF
TRBV29-1	TRBJ2-7	TRBD2	14	.	TGCAGCGTTGGGCCTAGCGGGAGAGGCTACGAGCAGTACTTC	CSVGPSGRGYEQYF
TRBV7-2	TRBJ1-1	TRBD1	16	.	TGTGCCAGCAGCTTCCGGGACAGGGGTTTCGACACTGAAGCTTTCTTT	CASSFRDRGFDTEAFF
TRBV9	TRBJ2-7	TRBD2	13	.	TGTGCCAGCAGCGGCAGTGGCGGGAGAGAGCAGTACTTC	CASSGSGGREQYF
TRBV6-1	TRBJ2-3	.	14	.	TGTGCCAAACCCTCCCCCCGACTATGGGATACGCAGTATTTT	CAKPSPRLWDTQYF
TRBV27	TRBJ1-1	.	14	.	TGTGCCAGCAGTTTCAGGGTCGTGGGCACTGAAGCTTTCTTT	CASSFRVVGTEAFF
TRBV9	TRBJ1-2	TRBD1	15	.	TGTGCCAGCAGCCCGCGGGACAGGGCTTCAAATGGCTACACCTTC	CASSPRDRASNGYTF
TRBV4-1	TRBJ1-3	.	13	.	TGCGCCAGCCGAGGGGGAACTGGAAACACCATATATTTT	CASRGGTGNTIYF
TRBV29-1	TRBJ1-2	TRBD1	16	.	TGCAGCGCCGGGGCCTCCGGGACAGGGGTCCCCTATGGCTACACCTTC	CSAGASGTGVPYGYTF
TRBV7-9	TRBJ1-1	.	17	.	TGTGCCAGCAGCTTAGCCCAGATCGGGGGGCGCCTCACTGAAGCTTTCTTT	CASSLAQIGGRLTEAFF
TRBV19	TRBJ2-2	TRBD1	15	.	TGTGCCAGCCGACCCCGGGACAGGGTCACCGGGGAGCTGTTTTTT	CASRPRDRVTGELFF
TRBV10-3	TRBJ1-2	.	14	.	TGTGCCATCAGTGAGCCTGCAGGGGACTATGGCTACACCTTC	CAISEPAGDYGYTF
TRBV29-1	TRBJ2-3	.	15	.	TGCAGCGTCAGGGACACCACCTCTAGCACAGATACGCAGTATTTT	CSVRDTTSSTDTQYF
TRBV27	TRBJ2-2	.	17	.	TGTGCCAGCAGTTTATCAGGGTGGGAGCGAAACACCGGGGAGCTGTTTTTT	CASSLSGWERNTGELFF
TRBV5-6	TRBJ2-7	.	14	.	TGTGCCAGCAGCCGGGGACTGGGCTATGACGAGCAGTACTTC	CASSRGLGYDEQYF
TRBV5-4	TRBJ1-1	.	12	.	TGTGCCAGCAGCTTAGCCAACACTGAAGCTTTCTTT	CASSLANTEAFF
TRBV4-1	TRBJ2-7	TRBD1	17	.	TGCGCCAGCAGCCCTCTACACACCTCCGGGACAGGGTACGAGCAGTACTTC	CASSPLHTSGTGYEQYF
TRBV7-9	TRBJ2-2	.	15	.	TGTGCCAGCAGCTTAGACGGGGGAAGCACCGGGGAGCTGTTTTTT	CASSLDGGSTGELFF